What follows is one T cell receptor (beta chain) and its context. Other DNA sequences within the sample encode an identical CDR3. This entry is derived from a study of shared clonotypes between healthy human individuals. This CDR3 is 15 amino acids long. V dropped 0 bases and J dropped 4; count of bases not matched to a gene: 6. Germline-derived CDR1 and CDR2 are MNHEY and SVGAGI. The method was immunoSEQ multiplex PCR; TCRdb's version includes in-frame clones alone and lacks a portion of them. The data show 780,000 or so clones, just under 75% seen once. The sample consisted of memory CD4+ T cells sorted from blood. Sample subset: CD45RA-negative fraction. The origin of this receptor is a woman in her twenties or thirties in good health. V is TRBV6-5 and J is TRBJ2-7; 7 bases align to TRBD2. The CDR3 nucleotides are TGTGCCAGCAGTTACTCGGGGCTAGCGGAGTACGAGCAGTACTTC. Translating it yields CASSYSGLAEYEQYF.